The T cell receptor beta chain described here comes from a study of blood T cell repertoires in COVID-19. Overall study context: PBMCs, B-cell-depleted T cells, or T cells provided the cDNA or gDNA that made up the material.

Per the original methods: Reference gene primer amplification gave estimated nucleated cell counts. Repertoires were generated with immunoSEQ multiplex PCR, while TCRdb's copy carries only in-frame clones and drops some. V and J calls and clone size are given by that table; D and trimming were obtained from the DNA. The data contain some 390,000 clones, around 87% of them seen just once; the ten biggest clones take up about 2.3%. The CDR3 covers 16 residues. CDR1 and CDR2 (germline): KGHSH, LQKENI. Deletions cut 4 bases from V and 1 base from J, with 16 bases between. Seattle's cohort entered during active infection and was followed longitudinally.

The rearrangement links TRBV18 to TRBJ1-1; D might be TRBD1 (5 bases). This receptor was identified in a woman aged 55-75 years with COVID-19, enrolled during active disease. Sequencing was carried out using peripheral blood. The CDR3 region has the DNA TGTGCCAGCTCACATTATTCAGGGTCACAGAACACTGAAGCTTTCTTT. Translating it yields CASSHYSGSQNTEAFF.